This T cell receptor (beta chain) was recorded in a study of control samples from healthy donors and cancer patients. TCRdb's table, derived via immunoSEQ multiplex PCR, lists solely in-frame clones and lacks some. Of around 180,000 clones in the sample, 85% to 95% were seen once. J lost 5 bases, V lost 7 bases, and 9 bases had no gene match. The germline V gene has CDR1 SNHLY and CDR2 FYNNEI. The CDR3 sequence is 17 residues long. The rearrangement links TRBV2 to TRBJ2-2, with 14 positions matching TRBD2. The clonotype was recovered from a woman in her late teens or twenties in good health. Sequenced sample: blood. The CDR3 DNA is TGTGCCAGCAAACGAGGACTAGCGGGAGGAAGGACCGGGGAGCTGTTTTTT. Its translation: CASKRGLAGGRTGELFF.